Each of the 14 T cell receptor beta chains below was sequenced from the same sample in a study of blood T cells in healthy people across ages. Next came a second PCR, run for roughly 6 to 11 cycles, which used a sample-barcoded 5' primer along with a J-beta primer mix. TCRdb re-called the 5' RACE reads through MiXCR, storing one row per CDR3 protein. The table records about 1.5 million distinct CDR3 sequences, approximately 43% of them present only once. The sequenced sample consisted of blood. The receptors originated from a woman under 30 in good health.

J is TRBJ2-5 and V is TRBV12-3 or TRBV12-4; unclear D gene. Between the trimmed V and J ends, which lost 5 bases and 1 base, there was a span of 11 bases. There are 14 residues in the CDR3. The CDR3 DNA follows: TGTGCCAGCAGTGTACCGGGCAGCCAAGAGACCCAGTACTTC. The encoded protein is CASSVPGSQETQYF.

The chain employs TRBV13 and TRBJ2-1, with D unclear. Trimming took off 0 bases at V and 0 bases at J, with 6 bases between the two ends. Germline CDR1 is PRHDT and CDR2 is FYEKMQ (reference sequence). CDR3 size: 15 residues. Here the CDR3 reads CASSLGSDSYNEQFF. As DNA, the CDR3 is TGTGCCAGCAGCTTAGGGAGTGACTCCTACAATGAGCAGTTCTTC.

The chain links TRBV5-1 to TRBJ1-1, with D unclear. This CDR3 is 13 amino acids long. Germline values: CDR1 SGHRS, CDR2 YFSETQ. Trimming stripped 2 bases from V and 6 bases from J, with 11 bases between. The CDR3 DNA sequence: TGCGCCAGCAGCTTATCTGGATCTGCTGAAGCTTTCTTT. Protein sequence: CASSLSGSAEAFF.

The rearrangement uses TRBV9 and TRBJ1-1, with no clear D. This CDR3 spans 13 amino acids. Per germline, CDR1 SGDLS and CDR2 YYNGEE. Between the trimmed V and J ends, which lost 3 bases and 8 bases, there was a span of 14 bases. The CDR3, as DNA: TGTGCCAGCAGCGGAAGCCCGGGAGGCGAAGCTTTCTTT. Protein product: CASSGSPGGEAFF.

With respect to this clonotype: The junction differs from germline at one of its ends, possibly a read error. The chain links TRBV12-3 or TRBV12-4 to TRBJ2-3; tentatively, D is TRBD2 (5 bases). CDR3 size: 15 residues. CDR3 protein: CASSFGLPSTDMQYF. As DNA, the CDR3 is TGTGCCAGCAGTTTTGGACTTCCTAGCACAGATATGCAGTATTTT.

The rearrangement uses TRBV4-2 and TRBJ2-7, with 7 bases aligning to TRBD1. CDR1 is LGHNA, CDR2 YNFKEQ, per germline. The V and J ends lost 1 base and 4 bases, in that order; junction bases with no gene match: 10. This CDR3 spans 16 amino acids. CDR3 DNA: TGTGCCAGCAGCCAAGCGAACAGGGGATCGGCTTACGAGCAGTACTTC. Translating gives CASSQANRGSAYEQYF.

The V call is TRBV2, the J call TRBJ1-6; D is undetermined. Germline values: CDR1 SNHLY, CDR2 FYNNEI. Deletions cut 5 bases from V and 16 bases from J, with 9 bases between. CDR3 length equals 10 residues. CDR3 protein: CASSSGVLHF. The CDR3 region has the DNA TGTGCCAGCAGTTCCGGGGTTCTCCACTTT.

This clonotype showed up just a few times. The rearrangement joins TRBV9 to TRBJ2-3; D gene unclear. Germline lookup yields CDR1 SGDLS and CDR2 YYNGEE. The CDR3 is 16 residues long. V was trimmed by 0 bases and J by 0 bases, leaving 11 bases between them. The CDR3 bases are TGTGCCAGCAGCGTAGGAGGTACTTCTAGCACAGATACGCAGTATTTT. This translates into CASSVGGTSSTDTQYF.

V usage is TRBV29-1 and J usage is TRBJ2-3; 7 bases match TRBD2. The CDR3 is made up of 13 amino acids. After removal of 7 bases from V and 0 bases from J, the junction contained 4 bases not matched to a gene. The germline V gene has CDR1 SQVTM and CDR2 ANQGSEA. CDR3 in DNA: TGCAGCGCGGGACTAACTAGCACAGATACGCAGTATTTT. Translating gives CSAGLTSTDTQYF.

This rearrangement joins TRBV6-5 to TRBJ1-2; the D is unclear. V gave up 7 bases and J gave up 2 bases, with 14 bases separating them. CDR1 is MNHEY, CDR2 SVGAGI, per germline. CDR3 size: 14 residues. The CDR3 DNA reads TGTGCCAGCAAGGTTGCGGCCCGAAACTATGGCTACACCTTC. Translated: CASKVAARNYGYTF.

V and J are TRBV18 and TRBJ1-2; 7 nucleotides match TRBD1. The CDR3 extends over 16 amino acids. J was trimmed by 2 bases and V by 2 bases; bases with no gene match: 8. Germline V gene sequence: CDR1 KGHSH, CDR2 LQKENI. The CDR3 loop reads CASSPGQVATNYGYTF. The CDR3 nucleotides read TGTGCCAGCTCACCAGGACAGGTCGCCACGAACTATGGCTACACCTTC. Combining the CDR3 with reference TRBV18 and TRBJ1-2 gives the whole variable domain NAGVMQNPRHLVRRRGQEARLRCSPMKGHSHVYWYRQLPEEGLKFMVYLQKENIIDESGMPKERFSAEFPKEGPSILRIQQVVRGDSAAYFCASSPGQVATNYGYTFGSGTRLTVV.

The chain employs TRBV15 and TRBJ1-5; D not resolved. Germline V gene lookup returns CDR1 LNHNV and CDR2 YYDKDF (reference sequence). Trimming took 6 bases from V and 4 from J, leaving 7 bases between them. The CDR3 consists of 12 residues. Written as DNA, the CDR3 is TGTGCCACCAGGGAGGTTAATCAGCCCCAGCATTTT. Encoded protein: CATREVNQPQHF.

The chain recombines TRBV4-3 with TRBJ1-6; 8 nucleotides align to TRBD1. This CDR3 is built from 18 residues. Germline assignment: CDR1 LGHNA and CDR2 YSLEER. The junction had 16 bases not matched to a gene; V was cut back by 3 bases and J by 9 bases. The CDR3 DNA follows: TGCGCCAGCAGCCAGGAGCCGACAGGGGCGAAACTGGGTTCACCCCTCCACTTT. It translates to CASSQEPTGAKLGSPLHF.

The sample holds a few counts of this clonotype. The gene calls are TRBV30 and TRBJ2-1; D uncertain. Trimming stripped 1 base from V and 8 bases from J, with 9 bases between. The CDR3 is 12 residues long. From germline, CDR1 is GTSNPN and CDR2 SVGIG (reference sequence). The chain's CDR3 is CAWSDPVYEQFF. DNA of the CDR3: TGTGCCTGGAGTGACCCCGTATATGAGCAGTTCTTC. The complete variable domain, with remaining parts taken from reference TRBV30 and TRBJ2-1, reads SQTIHQWPATLVQPVGSPLSLECTVEGTSNPNLYWYRQAAGRGLQLLFYSVGIGQISSEVPQNLSASRPQDRQFILSSKKLLLSDSGFYLCAWSDPVYEQFFGPGTRLTVL.